This TCR beta chain was profiled in a study of T-cell memory formation after mild COVID-19 (dated by TCRdb to the early 2020s). For the wider study: TCR sequence clusters from the two donors were largely donor specific. T-cell clones expanding and contracting after mild COVID-19 in a couple of donors were tracked by longitudinal TCRalpha and TCRbeta repertoire sequencing. Two young, previously healthy adult volunteers, one female and one male, were included in the cohort. On the study overall, not on this receptor specifically: Contracting CD4+ clones were located mainly in the CM and EM memory subsets, whereas CD8+ clones were found to be enriched in EMRA. The detection of some responding clones in pre-infection memory suggests that pre-existing cross-reactive memory T cells joined the SARS-CoV-2 response. Clones that contracted from day 15 to 85 showed balanced CD4/CD8 phenotypes, whereas a second wave of clones that expanded from day 15 to 37 leaned towards CD4+. The study covered only two mild cases, and larger cohorts including severe cases with pre-infection samples were considered necessary. The second-wave clones that peaked on day 37 were not confirmed to be SARS-CoV-2 specific.

Trimming takes 1 base from V and 9 bases from J, and the germline ends sit 11 bases apart. From cysteine to phenylalanine, the CDR3 is 14 amino acids long. CDR3 DNA is the only sequence kept; it has 42 bases, read in frame from the first base. CDR1 and CDR2, looked up from the germline V gene, are SGHDT and YYEEEE. The instrument given in TCRdb is Illumina NovaSeq 6000. TCRalpha and TCRbeta cDNA libraries were constructed by 5'RACE with constant-segment primers, with sample barcodes and unique molecular identifiers being introduced. Trizol reagent was used to extract RNA from every sample. Libraries were amplified in two PCR steps, with a second sample barcode and Illumina TruSeq adapters added in the second step. Sequencing of libraries was performed on an Illumina NovaSeq with 2 x 150 bp paired-end reads. In the original analysis: Demultiplexing of reads and collapsing into UMI-guided consensus sequences were performed with migec v1.2.7. With mixcr v2.1.11, UMI consensuses were aligned to TRA and TRB V and J templates and assembled into clonotypes. A clonotype was counted as expanded or contracted only when both edgeR and NoisET called the clonotype significant, with the noise models trained on biological replicates. For edgeR calls, a false discovery rate-adjusted p below 0.01 and a log2 fold-change threshold of 1 were applied. As an exploratory analysis of dynamics, max-normalized trajectories of the 1000 most abundant clonotypes were examined by PCA with hierarchical clustering. The CD4 or CD8 phenotype of responding clones was assigned using the separately sequenced CD4+ and CD8+ repertoires. The public reads were reanalyzed by TCRdb: fastp trimming at Q25, MiXCR alignment, in-frame beta chains only. Rows matching on CDR3 protein sequence are summarized as one entry with the most common DNA and genes. TCRdb assigned the V and J calls; the authors' analysis was not used. The sample includes fewer than 35,000 distinct CDR3 sequences, with 15% to 20% observed a single time. The leading ten clones occupy around 1.4% of the sample.

Ficoll-Paque density gradient centrifugation was used to isolate PBMCs. This clonotype has a count of ten or more. No antigen is known for it. No quality values exist for individual bases; no much larger clone is one base distant. This TCR was sampled from an adult who had mild COVID-19 (a few samples of this study predate the infection). The sample titles of this study are shuffled in the database, so cell type and time point are left out. This receptor chain uses TRBV5-6 and TRBJ1-6, with no confidently assigned D gene. Sample: PBMCs or a T cell subset sorted from them (not recorded which). Read as DNA, the sequence is TGTGCCAGCAGCTTGAAGGATTGGGGTTCACCCCTCCACTTT. Translated, this is CASSLKDWGSPLHF.